The T cell receptor (beta chain) described here comes from a study of blood T cell repertoires in COVID-19 (dated by TCRdb to about 2020). For the wider study: Collaborator samples came from the United States, Italy and Spain and covered acute and convalescent phases of COVID-19. The material from the prospective study consisted of cDNA or gDNA derived from T cells, B-cell-depleted T cells, or PBMCs. The dataset comprised deeply sampled blood TCRbeta repertoires from subjects exposed to, actively infected with, or recovered from COVID-19. The repertoires were made available in a free public database intended to serve as a resource for research on the immune response to SARS-CoV-2. Samples came from the ongoing ImmuneRACE study (first 160 participants) plus 1,254 subjects from 6 global collaborators. Sample metadata almost always included a de-identified subject ID, COVID-19 status, age in years and sex. Where available, HLA class I and class II types were obtained from metadata supplied by the sample provider rather than from assay-based typing.

Concerning this clone: Its antigen specificity is not known. No quality values exist for individual bases; no much larger clone is one base distant.

One collaborating source in Seattle enrolled patients during active infection and followed them longitudinally through the course of disease. Whole blood was collected in K2EDTA tubes by collaborating institutions according to the institutions' own protocols. For TCRbeta analysis, collaborator samples were shipped as frozen whole blood, as isolated PBMCs, or as DNA extracted from either sample type. Via the germline V gene, CDR1 is SGHAT and CDR2 FQNNGV. The CDR3 sequence holds 16 residues, the cysteine and phenylalanine included. The retained sequence is limited to the CDR3, 48 bases, with the frame set at the first base. V is cut back by 1 base and J by 2 bases, with 5 bases in the junction unmatched. Paper-wide results and their limitations: Clinical and demographic metadata were provided uncurated, with the amount varying by source and participant.

TCRbeta CDR3 regions were amplified from genomic DNA by means of the immunoSEQ Assay, a bias-controlled multiplex PCR. On the authors' methods: Within the assay, amplification of reference gene primers was used to estimate how many nucleated cells each sample contained. Sequence reads were collapsed and filtered to measure the absolute abundance of every unique TCRbeta CDR3 rearrangement. Productive Simpson clonality was computed per sample as the square root of Simpson's diversity index over productive rearrangements. This immuneACCESS table, as held by TCRdb, lists in-frame sequences with V and J called but not all clones. Of the missing ones, under half trace to an unresolved V gene in checked studies; the others have no known cause. V and J calls plus clone size are reproduced from that table; the DNA served to infer D and trimming. Present in this sample are 300,000 to 400,000 clones, 88% of which were seen just once. The top ten clones comprise 7.3% of the sample.

The TCR comes from a woman in her sixties or seventies with COVID-19, enrolled during active disease. Recombination linked TRBV11-2 to TRBJ2-3; TRBD2 lines up with 8 middle nucleotides. The sample consisted of peripheral blood. The nucleotide sequence reads as follows: TGTGCCAGCAGCTTAGTCCCAGCGGGGGCCACAGATACGCAGTATTTT. This yields the protein CASSLVPAGATDTQYF. Reference TRBV11-2 and TRBJ2-3 genes cover what lies past the CDR3, so the full variable domain is EAGVAQSPRYKIIEKRQSVAFWCNPISGHATLYWYQQILGQGPKLLIQFQNNGVVDDSQLPKDRFSAERLKGVDSTLKIQPAKLEDSAVYLCASSLVPAGATDTQYFGPGTRLTVL.